This T cell receptor beta chain was observed in a study of T-cell memory formation after mild COVID-19. About the research overall: The TCR clusters were mostly specific to one donor. Study observations and caveats: CD4+ bias marked clones expanding day 15 to 37, unlike balanced contracting clones. CD4+ contracting clones were found mainly in CM and EM, and CD8+ ones in EMRA.

One entry per CDR3 protein results from TCRdb running MiXCR on the 5' RACE reads. The repertoire holds 550 to 800 distinct CDR3 sequences, with 34% as singletons. In its sample, this clonotype ranks as large. Its antigen is not identified. Sequencing used PBMCs or a T cell subset sorted from them (not recorded which). This TCR was sampled from an adult who had mild COVID-19 (a few samples of this study predate the infection). Cell type and time point are not known.

Here the CDR3 DNA reads TGTGCCAGCAGCTCCGGGGTTGAAGCTTTCTTT. It translates to CASSSGVEAFF. This sequence joins TRBV9 and TRBJ1-1; no definite D call. The V gene lost 4 bases and the J gene lost 7 bases, with 8 bases spanning the gap. Germline V gives CDR1 SGDLS, CDR2 YYNGEE. The CDR3 spans 11 residues.